These T cell receptor beta chains were read from a single sample in a study of T-cell memory formation after mild COVID-19. TCRdb reanalysed the 5' RACE reads using MiXCR and keeps one entry per CDR3 protein. The sample contains under 700,000 distinct CDR3 sequences, about a fifth of which appear only once. Sequenced material: PBMCs or a T cell subset sorted from them (not recorded which). The source is an adult woman who had mild COVID-19 (a few samples of this study predate the infection). Cell type and time point are not known. CDR3s include the opening cysteine and the closing phenylalanine or tryptophan. Fields, in order: clone size, V gene, J gene, D gene, CDR3 protein, CDR3 DNA. A D gene is named only where the DNA matches it firmly. Clone size, where shown, is once, few, many, or a class for clones that have expanded.

.	TRBV6-4	TRBJ1-1	TRBD1	CASSLWPGQGTEAFF	TGTGCCAGCAGCCTATGGCCGGGACAGGGAACTGAAGCTTTCTTT
.	TRBV12-3/TRBV12-4	TRBJ2-5	.	CASSSQRGSDQETQYF	TGTGCCAGCAGTTCCCAAAGGGGGTCCGACCAAGAGACCCAGTACTTC
few	TRBV11-3	TRBJ1-1	TRBD1	CASSGRQGMNTEAFF	TGTGCCAGCAGCGGACGACAGGGAATGAACACTGAAGCTTTCTTT
many	TRBV6-4	TRBJ2-1	TRBD2	CASSDWTSGGPDTHNEQFF	TGTGCCAGCAGTGACTGGACTAGCGGGGGGCCCGACACCCACAATGAGCAGTTCTTC
few	TRBV7-2	TRBJ2-1	TRBD2	CASSHGTSGGGEQFF	TGTGCCAGCAGCCACGGGACTAGCGGCGGTGGGGAGCAGTTCTTC
.	TRBV27	TRBJ2-7	.	CASSPWPSYDGKVTQYF	TGTGCCAGCAGTCCCTGGCCCTCCTACGATGGGAAAGTTACGCAGTACTTC
few	TRBV5-1	TRBJ1-1	TRBD1	CASSPVGDRGKAFF	TGCGCCAGCAGCCCAGTGGGAGACAGGGGTAAAGCTTTCTTT
.	TRBV20-1	TRBJ2-5	TRBD1	CSARGQKETQYF	TGCAGTGCCCGGGGACAGAAAGAGACCCAGTACTTC
.	TRBV7-2	TRBJ2-5	.	CASSLGLRGRYQETQYF	TGTGCCAGCAGCTTAGGTCTGAGAGGGAGGTACCAAGAGACCCAGTACTTC
.	TRBV20-1	TRBJ2-3	TRBD2	CSARLAGGKDTQYF	TGCAGTGCTAGATTAGCGGGAGGAAAAGATACGCAGTATTTT
.	TRBV29-1	TRBJ2-1	TRBD2	CSVRGVMENEQFF	TGCAGTGTCCGGGGGGTCATGGAAAATGAGCAGTTCTTC
few	TRBV7-9	TRBJ2-1	.	CASTPSGKNSYNEQFF	TGTGCCAGCACCCCGAGTGGAAAAAACTCCTACAATGAGCAGTTCTTC
.	TRBV7-9	TRBJ1-1	TRBD1	CASSFQGGLAFF	TGTGCCAGCAGCTTTCAGGGGGGTTTGGCTTTCTTT
.	TRBV12-3/TRBV12-4	TRBJ2-7	TRBD2	CASSQRTSGILYEQYF	TGTGCCAGCAGTCAACGGACTAGCGGGATTCTATACGAGCAGTACTTC
few	TRBV10-3	TRBJ2-5	.	CAISESEGARQETQYF	TGTGCCATCAGTGAGTCGGAGGGGGCGCGTCAAGAGACCCAGTACTTC
many	TRBV9	TRBJ2-7	.	CASSDGTQGRGNYEQYF	TGTGCCAGCAGCGACGGTACCCAGGGGAGGGGGAACTACGAGCAGTACTTC
few	TRBV7-2	TRBJ2-7	TRBD2	CASSRTPTGGEQYF	TGTGCCAGCAGTCGGACACCGACGGGAGGGGAGCAGTACTTC
few	TRBV28	TRBJ1-3	.	CASRTSGGASGNTIYF	TGTGCCAGCAGGACCTCGGGAGGGGCATCAGGAAACACCATATATTTT
few	TRBV20-1	TRBJ2-7	.	CSALRGLYEQYF	TGCAGTGCTTTGCGGGGCCTCTACGAGCAGTACTTC